Included here is one T cell receptor beta chain sequence, with context. These data belong to a study of blood T cell repertoires in COVID-19. Overall study context: Sample material is recorded as cDNA or gDNA derived from T cells, B-cell-depleted T cells, or PBMCs.

Sequenced by immunoSEQ multiplex PCR; TCRdb stores in-frame clones only, minus some. Of over 200,000 clones listed, 70% to 90% are singletons. The study assigned cohorts using participant-reported clinical history. Recovered status applied to Cohort 3 donors who had two consecutive negative PCRs. It also applied to those with clearance or with symptom resolution. Trimming cost V 2 bases and J 3 bases, with 14 bases left between them. The CDR3 has 16 amino acids. The germline V gene has CDR1 ENHRY and CDR2 SYGVKD. This TCR derives from a man aged 30 to 39 who had recovered from COVID-19. The chain has TRBV10-3 and TRBJ1-3; D perhaps matches TRBD1 (5 bases). Material: PBMCs or T cells enriched from blood (not recorded which). Here the CDR3 DNA reads TGTGCCATCAGTGAGGGCAGGGTTACTGATGGAAACACCATATATTTT. This translates into CAISEGRVTDGNTIYF.